This passage covers 32 T cell receptor beta chains from one sample sequenced in a study of shared clonotypes between healthy human individuals. The data were produced by immunoSEQ multiplex PCR, yet TCRdb's version contains in-frame clones alone and is incomplete. The table records about 680,000 clones, around 78% of them present only once. Material for sequencing was memory CD4+ T cells sorted from blood. Stated subset: CD45RA-negative fraction. The receptors originated from a woman in her twenties or thirties in good health.

CDR3 nucleotide sequence: TGTGCCAGCAGTTACTCGAGCTCTAAGGTGGACGGGACGGCACTACGCAATGAGCAGTTCTTC. Translated, it gives CASSYSSSKVDGTALRNEQFF. V gene TRBV6-7 combines with J gene TRBJ2-1; perhaps D is TRBD1 or TRBD2 (5 bases each). TRBV6-7 is identified as an open reading frame with a role that is uncertain. This CDR3 spans 21 amino acids. The V end lost 0 bases, the J end lost 6 bases, and 30 bases lay between the germline ends.

The V gene is TRBV6-5, the J gene TRBJ2-5, with D possibly TRBD1 on 6 matching bases. CDR1 and CDR2 (germline): MNHEY, SVGAGI. The CDR3 is made up of 12 amino acids. Trimming left V 5 bases short and J 3 bases short, with 7 bases between. CDR3 in amino acids: CASSGDKETQYF. The CDR3 DNA sequence: TGTGCCAGCAGTGGGGACAAAGAGACCCAGTACTTC.

As concerns this clone: The likely explanation is a read error, given a far larger clone one base away. The same CDR3 can be traced to other DNA sequences in this sample. The V call is TRBV7-2, the J call TRBJ2-3; D is ambiguous. Germline V gives CDR1 SGHTA, CDR2 FQGNSA. The CDR3 sequence is 12 residues long. Deletions cut 3 bases from V and 2 bases from J, with 3 bases between. Here the CDR3 DNA reads TGTGCCAGCAGCTTTTACACAGATACGCAGTATTTT. It is translated as CASSFYTDTQYF.

The chain is built from TRBV14 and TRBJ2-2, with D tentatively TRBD1 or TRBD2 (5 bases each). The CDR3 is made up of 19 amino acids. Germline V CDR1 and CDR2: SGHDN, FVKESK. Trimming took 2 bases from V and 8 from J, leaving 27 bases between them. The CDR3 region has the DNA TGTGCCAGCAGCCAATATCTCTGGTTTGGGGGATTCGTGAAGGGGGAGCTGTTTTTT. Its translation is CASSQYLWFGGFVKGELFF.

This chain connects TRBV28 to TRBJ1-1; 9 nucleotides align to TRBD1. This CDR3 contains 15 residues. The germline gives CDR1 MDHEN, CDR2 SYDVKM. J lost 4 bases, V lost 5 bases, and 8 bases had no gene match. CDR3 protein: CASSTIGTGPTEAFF. As DNA, the CDR3 is TGTGCCAGCAGTACTATCGGGACAGGGCCCACTGAAGCTTTCTTT.

This clone has only a few counts. The V gene is TRBV10-1, the J gene TRBJ2-5; no definite D call. Germline V gene data show CDR1 as WNHNN and CDR2 as SYGVQD (reference sequence). The CDR3 is made up of 13 amino acids. V lost 5 bases and J lost 5, with 12 bases in between. CDR3: CASSNSLTETQYF. DNA for the CDR3: TGCGCCAGCAGTAACAGTTTGACGGAGACCCAGTACTTC.

The chain employs TRBV6-5 and TRBJ2-2; 7 bases line up with TRBD1. This CDR3 has 12 residues. With 7 bases clipped from V and 4 bases from J, the junction kept 0 bases outside the gene matches. From germline, CDR1 is MNHEY and CDR2 SVGAGI. CDR3 nucleotides: TGTGCCAGCAAGGGGGCCACCGGGGAGCTGTTTTTT. Protein sequence: CASKGATGELFF.

The CDR3 here is CASSAHGHHNTQYF. CDR3 bases: TGTGCCAGCAGCGCCCACGGCCACCACAATACGCAGTATTTT. V is TRBV28 and J is TRBJ2-3, with D unclear. Germline V gene data show CDR1 as MDHEN and CDR2 as SYDVKM. Between the trimmed V and J ends, which lost 6 bases and 7 bases, there was a span of 17 bases. The CDR3 contains 14 residues.

This clone was counted many times. The chain uses TRBV15 and TRBJ2-1; 8 bases align to TRBD2. Germline V gene lookup returns CDR1 LNHNV and CDR2 YYDKDF (reference sequence). V was clipped by 9 bases and J by 8 bases; unmatched bases: 21. This CDR3 spans 17 amino acids. CDR3 loop: CATMRPKEAGVPDEQFF. The CDR3 nucleotides read TGTGCCACTATGCGACCGAAGGAAGCGGGAGTCCCAGATGAGCAGTTCTTC. Using reference TRBV15 and TRBJ2-1 for the parts outside the CDR3, the full variable domain is DAMVIQNPRYQVTQFGKPVTLSCSQTLNHNVMYWYQQKSSQAPKLLFHYYDKDFNNEADTPDNFQSRRPNTSFCFLDIRSPGLGDTAMYLCATMRPKEAGVPDEQFFGPGTRLTVL.

The chain carries TRBV7-9 and TRBJ1-1; D is perhaps TRBD1 (6 bases). V lost 1 base, J lost 5 bases, and 14 bases lay in between. Germline V lookup: CDR1 SEHNR, CDR2 FQNEAQ (reference sequence). This CDR3 comprises 15 residues. CDR3 nucleotides: TGTGCCAGCAGCTTAGTCCCAGGGGTTGGGACTGAAGCTTTCTTT. It is translated as CASSLVPGVGTEAFF.

As concerns this clone: Other DNA sequences in this specimen translate into the identical CDR3. The V call is TRBV11-3, the J call TRBJ2-1; 9 positions match TRBD2. The V gene's germline CDR1 is SGHNT and CDR2 YENEEA. The J segment lost 4 bases and the V segment lost 5 bases, leaving 3 bases of the junction unmatched. The CDR3 is 14 amino acids. The DNA for the CDR3 is TGTGCCAGCAGCACCGGACTAGCGTACAATGAGCAGTTCTTC. This translates into CASSTGLAYNEQFF.

The J gene is TRBJ2-1, the V gene TRBV27, with TRBD2 matching 7 bases. Germline CDR1 is MNHEY and CDR2 is SMNVEV (reference sequence). The CDR3 extends over 15 amino acids. The V and J ends lost 8 bases and 7 bases, in that order; junction bases with no gene match: 14. In DNA, the CDR3 is TGTGCCAGCCAAAGCCCCCGGTGGGGGGGGAATGAGCAGTTCTTC. Translating gives CASQSPRWGGNEQFF.

V and J are TRBV5-4 and TRBJ2-5; 9 bases align to TRBD2. The ends lost 5 bases at V and 5 bases at J; junction bases unmatched: 7. CDR1 is SGHNT and CDR2 is YYREEE in the germline V gene (reference sequence). This CDR3 contains 14 residues. CDR3 in DNA: TGTGCCAGCAGACCCGGGACTAGCCTGGAGACCCAGTACTTC. Its protein is CASRPGTSLETQYF.

This chain links TRBV5-6 with TRBJ2-3; D is perhaps TRBD1 (6 bases). From germline, CDR1 is SGHDT and CDR2 YYEEEE. Deletions cut 3 bases from V and 4 bases from J, with 12 bases between. The CDR3 spans 14 residues. The CDR3 spells CASSSTGRPDTQYF. DNA for the CDR3: TGTGCCAGCAGCTCGACAGGCCGACCAGATACGCAGTATTTT.

This clone came up a few times. The chain couples TRBV9 to TRBJ1-1; TRBD1 aligns across 8 bases. The V and J ends lost 3 bases and 5 bases, in that order; junction bases with no gene match: 9. The CDR3 contains 15 residues. Germline V gives CDR1 SGDLS, CDR2 YYNGEE. In DNA, the CDR3 is TGTGCCAGCAGCGGACGACAGGGGAGTCAGACTGAAGCTTTCTTT. Encoded protein: CASSGRQGSQTEAFF.

V gene TRBV2 combines with J gene TRBJ1-4; possibly TRBD1 for D (5 bases). V shed 2 bases and J shed 8 bases, with 12 bases lying between them. Germline V lookup: CDR1 SNHLY, CDR2 FYNNEI. The CDR3 is 14 amino acids. The CDR3 sequence: CASSETWGREKLFF. The DNA for the CDR3 is TGTGCCAGCAGTGAAACATGGGGACGGGAAAAACTGTTTTTT.

In the case of this clone: A read error may explain this, as a much larger clone is one base away. This CDR3 is also generated by other DNA sequences in the sample. This chain uses TRBV7-3 with TRBJ1-2, with TRBD1 identical over 7 bases. CDR1 and CDR2 from the germline V gene are SGHTA and FQGTGA. The CDR3 extends over 14 amino acids. The CDR3 DNA reads as TGCGCCAGCAGCCCTACGACAGGGAACTATGGCTACACCTTC. Translated, it gives CASSPTTGNYGYTF.

CDR3 loop: CASSEVGDGRAIQYF. In DNA form, the CDR3 reads TGCGCCAGCAGTGAGGTAGGGGACGGGAGGGCCATTCAGTACTTC. The chain employs TRBV10-2 and TRBJ2-4; TRBD2 matches at 8 bases. The CDR3 runs to 15 residues. V lost 2 bases, J lost 9 bases, and 9 bases stayed unmatched. Per the germline V gene, CDR1 is WSHSY and CDR2 is SAAADI.

This clone was seen repeatedly, ten times or more. The genes are TRBV30 and TRBJ2-7; D is perhaps TRBD1 (5 bases). The CDR3 loop spans 14 amino acids. V was trimmed by 3 bases and J by 1 base, leaving 13 bases between them. Germline CDR1 and CDR2: GTSNPN and SVGIG (reference sequence). CDR3 residues: CAWSRTRQSYEQYF. CDR3 DNA: TGTGCCTGGAGCCGTACCAGACAGTCCTACGAGCAGTACTTC.

The J gene is TRBJ1-2, the V gene TRBV7-9; D call uncertain. V was clipped by 5 bases and J by 6 bases, with 13 bases between them. The germline CDR1 and CDR2 sequences are SEHNR and FQNEAQ (reference sequence). The CDR3 contains 13 residues. CDR3 nucleotide sequence: TGTGCCAGCAGCCCCCAGACTGTTGATGGCTACACCTTC. Its protein product is CASSPQTVDGYTF.

This clone has more than one count but fewer than ten. The sample has other DNA sequences that encode this CDR3 too. The chain employs TRBV2 and TRBJ2-5; 15 bases map to TRBD2. This CDR3 spans 16 amino acids. V trimming: 5 bases; J trimming: 5 bases; junction bases outside the gene matches: 6. Per the germline V gene, CDR1 is SNHLY and CDR2 is FYNNEI. The DNA of the CDR3 is TGTGCCAGCAGTTCGGGACTAGCGGGAGGTGGTGAGACCCAGTACTTC. Amino acid sequence: CASSSGLAGGGETQYF. The full variable domain, its missing parts supplied by reference TRBV2 and TRBJ2-5, is EPEVTQTPSHQVTQMGQEVILRCVPISNHLYFYWYRQILGQKVEFLVSFYNNEISEKSEIFDDQFSVERPDGSNFTLKIRSTKLEDSAMYFCASSSGLAGGGETQYFGPGTRLLVL.

J is TRBJ2-3 and V is TRBV4-1, with 9 bases identical to TRBD1. Germline V gene sequence: CDR1 MGHRA, CDR2 YSYEKL. The CDR3 has 14 amino acids. After removal of 8 bases from V and 4 bases from J, the junction contained 7 bases not matched to a gene. The CDR3: CASGQGTRADTQYF. The CDR3 DNA is TGCGCCAGCGGACAGGGGACAAGAGCAGATACGCAGTATTTT.

In nucleotides, the CDR3 is TGTGCCAGCAGCTTATCTGCGGGAGTGCAGTTCTTC. This encodes CASSLSAGVQFF. The chain has TRBV7-9 and TRBJ2-1, with 7 bases identical to TRBD2. V gave up 2 bases and J gave up 12 bases; unmatched junction bases: 4. The CDR3 extends over 12 amino acids. Germline V lookup: CDR1 SEHNR, CDR2 FQNEAQ (reference sequence).

The V call is TRBV4-1, the J call TRBJ2-7; D unresolved. The CDR3 has 15 residues. Looked up from germline, CDR1 is MGHRA and CDR2 is YSYEKL. V lost 0 bases and J 3 bases, leaving 12 bases between the germline ends. CDR3 amino acids: CASSQEQNIFYEQYF. The CDR3 DNA reads TGCGCCAGCAGCCAAGAACAGAACATCTTCTACGAGCAGTACTTC.

CDR3 DNA sequence: TGTGCCAGCAGCACCCAAAGACTAGCGGGAGGGGAGACCCAGTACTTC. Translating gives CASSTQRLAGGETQYF. V and J are TRBV5-6 and TRBJ2-5; 14 bases match TRBD2. Germline V gene data show CDR1 as SGHDT and CDR2 as YYEEEE. CDR3 length: 16 residues. V trimming: 4 bases; J trimming: 5 bases; junction bases outside the gene matches: 7.

The J gene is TRBJ2-1, the V gene TRBV27, with 10 nucleotides matching TRBD2. The CDR3 is 15 amino acids. Germline CDR1 MNHEY, CDR2 SMNVEV (reference sequence). V lost 6 bases and J lost 8; bases outside the gene matches: 10. CDR3 sequence reads: CASRLSGRPLDEQFF. CDR3 bases: TGTGCCAGCAGGCTTAGCGGGAGGCCCCTCGATGAGCAGTTCTTC.

The chain employs TRBV6-5 and TRBJ1-5; D possibly corresponds to TRBD1 (5 bases). Germline CDR1 reads MNHEY; CDR2 reads SVGAGI. The ends were cut back, 2 bases at V and 6 bases at J, with 11 bases in the middle. This CDR3 is 14 amino acids long. In DNA, the CDR3 is TGTGCCAGCAGTTACGAGGGGAATGGTCAGCCCCAGCATTTT. Its translation is CASSYEGNGQPQHF.

The V and J genes are TRBV18 and TRBJ1-1; D remains ambiguous. Trimming took off 0 bases at V and 5 bases at J, with 7 bases between the two ends. Germline V gene data show CDR1 as KGHSH and CDR2 as LQKENI. This CDR3 comprises 13 residues. CDR3 nucleotide sequence: TGTGCCAGCTCACCACCGGCTATGACTGAAGCTTTCTTT. Residues: CASSPPAMTEAFF.

This clone appeared a single time. This chain uses TRBV11-2 with TRBJ2-5; D is perhaps TRBD2 (6 bases). Trimming left V 1 base short and J 5 bases short, with 17 bases between. This CDR3 spans 16 amino acids. In germline, CDR1 is SGHAT, CDR2 FQNNGV. The CDR3 sequence is CASSLGVAGIRETQYF. The CDR3 DNA follows: TGTGCCAGCAGCTTAGGGGTGGCGGGGATTCGGGAGACCCAGTACTTC.

This chain connects TRBV6-1 to TRBJ1-1, with D possibly matching TRBD1 (6 bases). Germline CDR1 and CDR2: MNHNS and SASEGT. This CDR3 is built from 15 residues. V was shortened by 6 bases and J by 3 bases, with 17 bases between the two germline ends. CDR3 DNA: TGTGCCAGCAGGGACCTGGACAGTCCGTACACTGAAGCTTTCTTT. It encodes CASRDLDSPYTEAFF.

This sequence joins TRBV9 and TRBJ2-3; 9 bases line up with TRBD1. CDR3 length equals 15 residues. Germline V gives CDR1 SGDLS, CDR2 YYNGEE. Germline trimming cut 0 bases from V and 6 bases from J; bases unmatched to any gene: 5. CDR3 protein: CASSVVGQGLDTQYF. For the CDR3, the DNA is TGTGCCAGCAGCGTAGTGGGACAGGGTCTGGATACGCAGTATTTT.

This clone was seen just once. This rearrangement joins TRBV19 to TRBJ2-3, with 7 bases fitting TRBD1. The germline CDR1 and CDR2 sequences are LNHDA and SQIVND (reference sequence). This CDR3 spans 17 amino acids. With 3 bases clipped from V and 3 bases from J, the junction kept 12 bases outside the gene matches. This CDR3 reads CASSIRYEAGGTDTQYF. CDR3 nucleotides: TGTGCCAGTAGTATTCGTTACGAGGCAGGGGGAACAGATACGCAGTATTTT. Based on the CDR3 plus reference TRBV19 and TRBJ2-3, the full variable domain is DGGITQSPKYLFRKEGQNVTLSCEQNLNHDAMYWYRQDPGQGLRLIYYSQIVNDFQKGDIAEGYSVSREKKESFPLTVTSAQKNPTAFYLCASSIRYEAGGTDTQYFGPGTRLTVL.